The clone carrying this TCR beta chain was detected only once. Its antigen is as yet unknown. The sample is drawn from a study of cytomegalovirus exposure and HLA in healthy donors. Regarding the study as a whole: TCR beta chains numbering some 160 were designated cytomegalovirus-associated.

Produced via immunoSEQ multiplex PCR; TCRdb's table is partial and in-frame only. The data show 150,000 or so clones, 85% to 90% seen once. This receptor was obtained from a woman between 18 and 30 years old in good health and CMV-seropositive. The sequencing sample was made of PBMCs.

CDR3 nucleotides: TGTGCCAGCTCGCTGTCGGGTGGGTCCTACGAGCAGTACTTC. Its protein is CASSLSGGSYEQYF. This rearrangement joins TRBV18 to TRBJ2-7; D remains unclear. This CDR3 contains 14 residues. Germline CDR1 reads KGHSH; CDR2 reads LQKENI. Between the trimmed V and J ends, which lost 6 bases and 1 base, there was a span of 13 bases. Based on the CDR3 plus reference TRBV18 and TRBJ2-7, the full variable domain is NAGVMQNPRHLVRRRGQEARLRCSPMKGHSHVYWYRQLPEEGLKFMVYLQKENIIDESGMPKERFSAEFPKEGPSILRIQQVVRGDSAAYFCASSLSGGSYEQYFGPGTRLTVT.